The rows below give T cell receptor beta chains drawn from one sample of a study of cytomegalovirus exposure and HLA in healthy donors. Sequenced by immunoSEQ multiplex PCR; TCRdb stores in-frame clones only, minus some. The data contain around 180,000 clones, 81% of them seen just once; the ten biggest clones take up roughly 2.1%. Source material: PBMCs. These receptors originate from a woman in her late teens or twenties in good health and CMV-seropositive. The CDR3 runs from the conserved cysteine through the conserved F or W. Each record gives: J gene, V gene, CDR3 protein.

TRBJ2-3 | TRBV10-3 | CAISDGSGGDTQYF
TRBJ1-1 | TRBV2 | CASTLGGGEAFF
TRBJ1-1 | TRBV27 | CASSLSGDTEAFF
TRBJ2-1 | TRBV7-9 | CASSPEGGERYNEQFF
TRBJ2-1 | TRBV2 | CASMGPGLAGAYNEQFF
TRBJ1-1 | TRBV30 | CATGQGPEAFF
TRBJ1-1 | TRBV29-1 | CSVDGGQNTEAFF
TRBJ2-4 | TRBV6-1 | CASSDPGQKNSQYF
TRBJ2-2 | TRBV29-1 | CSVEQGANTGELFF
TRBJ1-2 | TRBV7-2 | CASSLAYTGSYGYTF
TRBJ2-1 | TRBV29-1 | CSGGPRQETYNEQFF
TRBJ1-2 | TRBV5-6 | CASSLGSDYGYTF
TRBJ1-1 | TRBV25-1 | CATSFGTFEAFF
TRBJ2-5 | TRBV9 | CASSVSGGEQETQYF
TRBJ1-1 | TRBV10-3 | CAISGRFMNTEAFF
TRBJ2-2 | TRBV7-3 | CASSLRGNGELFF
TRBJ1-6 | TRBV19 | CASQPRQGVTSSPLHF
TRBJ1-1 | TRBV11-3 | CATGGDGGEAFF
TRBJ2-7 | TRBV5-1 | CASSLESYEQYF
TRBJ1-4 | TRBV6-1 | CASSALMSGGTNEKLFF
TRBJ1-2 | TRBV2 | CASRRQVYGYTF
TRBJ1-1 | TRBV6-5 | CAGRGAANTEAFF
TRBJ1-1 | TRBV5-1 | CASSLGQGLGLTEAFF
TRBJ2-3 | TRBV2 | CASSDIGLAASF
TRBJ2-6 | TRBV13 | CASSLFRMSSGANVLTF
TRBJ2-3 | TRBV4-2 | CASSRDLSSTDTQYF
TRBJ2-7 | TRBV5-4 | CASSRGTGSYEQYF
TRBJ2-4 | TRBV19 | CASSMGAGRGNIQYF
TRBJ2-1 | TRBV28 | CASSLTRSRNEQFF
TRBJ2-7 | TRBV28 | CASSFSGYSYEQYF
TRBJ1-6 | TRBV25-1 | CASSPRTEHNSPLHF
TRBJ2-3 | TRBV7-9 | CASSIQLGGAVADTQYF
TRBJ2-3 | TRBV7-6 | CASTRGDTQYF
TRBJ2-4 | TRBV5-3 | CARSLAVAKNIQYF
TRBJ2-3 | TRBV7-9 | CASSLAGLDTQYF
TRBJ2-2 | TRBV5-1 | CASSDNTNTGELFF
TRBJ2-1 | TRBV10-1 | CASSDLSVNEQFF
TRBJ2-2 | TRBV5-6 | CASSLMNTGELFF
TRBJ1-5 | TRBV29-1 | CSVDSGRGEPQHF
TRBJ2-1 | TRBV12-2 | CASRFAPGPRDKHNEQFF
TRBJ1-2 | TRBV4-3 | CASSQVETGNYGYTF
TRBJ2-1 | TRBV9 | CASSPGTSLGYNEQFF
TRBJ2-7 | TRBV28 | CASSPGQTALEQYF
TRBJ1-1 | TRBV9 | CASSPDTEAFF
TRBJ2-3 | TRBV6-5 | CASSQGTRADTQYF
TRBJ2-7 | TRBV6-1 | CASSKGGGLIGEQYF
TRBJ2-3 | TRBV4-1 | CASSLTTGKTDTQYF
TRBJ1-2 | TRBV7-8 | CASSQLRAEGDYGYTF
TRBJ2-1 | TRBV19 | CASSIIPSSYNEQFF
TRBJ2-1 | TRBV6-1 | CASSGKRGLYNEQFF
TRBJ2-2 | TRBV9 | CASSVGLATGELFF
TRBJ1-2 | TRBV4-1 | CASSHPYGYTF
TRBJ2-1 | TRBV11-2 | CASSLTSREQFF